Following are 5 T cell receptor beta chains from one sample sequenced in a study of CD8+CD57+ T cells in acquired aplastic anemia. Investigators profiled TCR beta VDJ and CDR3 from genomic DNA template. MiXCR, applied by TCRdb to the reads, yields one record per CDR3 protein. The data hold roughly 250,000 distinct CDR3 sequences, with 65% to 90% observed a single time. In patients chosen for sequencing, flow cytometry had shown CD8+CD57+ cell expansion. The source material was sorted CD4+, CD8+, or CD8+CD57+ T cells (not recorded which) from PBMCs. The receptors here all came from a human donor with aplastic anemia.

At least ten counts were recorded for this clonotype. This sequence joins TRBV7-2 and TRBJ1-2, with 10 bases identical to TRBD1. The length of the CDR3 is 15 residues. Germline lookup yields CDR1 SGHTA and CDR2 FQGNSA. J lost 7 bases, V lost 3 bases, and 8 bases had no gene match. CDR3 amino acids: CASSLTGGALLGYTF. The CDR3 DNA reads as TGTGCCAGCAGCTTGACAGGGGGCGCGTTGCTTGGCTACACCTTC.

With regard to this clonotype: This CDR3 fails to terminate in the conserved phenylalanine or tryptophan, so it likely reflects a read error. V and J are TRBV2 and TRBJ1-1; no definite D call. CDR1 is SNHLY and CDR2 is FYNNEI in the germline V gene. V was cut by 6 bases and J by 7 bases, with 21 bases left in between. The CDR3 covers 15 residues. The CDR3 bases are TGTGCCAGCAGGTTAGCAGGCGGAGGGCAAGATGAAGCTTTCCTT. Translated, it gives CASRLAGGGQDEAFL.

The rearrangement uses TRBV7-2 and TRBJ2-7, with 8 nucleotides matching TRBD1. This CDR3 contains 16 residues. J gave up 9 bases and V 6 bases, and 19 bases lay outside the gene matches. In germline, CDR1 is SGHTA, CDR2 FQGNSA. As DNA, the CDR3 is TGTGCCAGCAGGCCACGGGGACAGGCGAACCTAGCCGGGCAGTACGTC. This codes for CASRPRGQANLAGQYV.

This chain links TRBV7-9 with TRBJ2-2; TRBD1 or TRBD2 may be the D gene (5 bases each). CDR3 length: 15 residues. Trimming removed 1 base from V and 17 bases from J, with 23 bases in between. Germline CDR1 and CDR2: SEHNR and FQNEAQ (reference sequence). CDR3 DNA: TGTGCCAGCAGCTTAGTGGCCGGGGAGCTGGGGGTTGGATTTTTT. This encodes CASSLVAGELGVGFF. Supplemented by reference TRBV7-9 and TRBJ2-2, the full variable domain reads DTGVSQNPRHKITKRGQNVTFRCDPISEHNRLYWYRQTLGQGPEFLTYFQNEAQLEKSRLLSDRFSAERPKGSFSTLEIQRTEQGDSAMYLCASSLVAGELGVGFFGEGSRLTVL.

The genes are TRBV7-9 and TRBJ2-1; D might be TRBD1 or TRBD2, each matching 6 bases. Germline V gene lookup returns CDR1 SEHNR and CDR2 FQNEAQ (reference sequence). The germline V and J ends were trimmed by 3 bases and 8 bases, with 20 bases remaining between them. The CDR3 covers 16 residues. CDR3 bases: TGTGCCAGCAGCTTTCGAAGAAGAGGGGGGCACGATGAGCAGTTCTTC. It yields the protein CASSFRRRGGHDEQFF.